One T cell receptor (beta chain) is described in this entry. This clone's antigen is unknown. Per-base qualities were not stored, and no clone one base away is much larger. The entry originates in a study of T cell changes during pregnancy in multiple sclerosis (dated by TCRdb to about 2019). With respect to the entire study: Changes in the T cell repertoire over the course of pregnancy were examined in this study in women with multiple sclerosis.

The germline V gene (reference sequence) specifies MNHEY as CDR1 and SMNVEV as CDR2. Trimmed from V: 5 bases; trimmed from J: 3 bases; junction bases lacking a gene match: 3. Measured from the cysteine to the phenylalanine, the CDR3 is 13 residues long. Only CDR3 DNA remains: 39 bases, in frame from the first base. Library generation was performed with the immunoSEQ multiplex PCR assay. Here the immuneACCESS table is served through TCRdb, limited to in-frame sequences with V and J called. Missing clones are a known gap in these copies; in checked studies unresolved V genes cover under half, and the rest lacks a known reason. A total of 37,000 or so clones appear in this sample, about nine tenths of them only once. The top ten constitute approximately 1.2% of the sample.

The TCR was taken from a female donor with multiple sclerosis, enrolled in a pregnancy study. Sample: CD4+ T cells from peripheral blood mononuclear cells, taken before pregnancy. Recombination joined TRBV27 with TRBJ1-1; the junction holds 7 bases that match TRBD1. The CDR3 reads CASSTDRYTEAFF. The nucleotides are TGTGCCAGCAGTACGGACAGGTACACTGAAGCTTTCTTT.